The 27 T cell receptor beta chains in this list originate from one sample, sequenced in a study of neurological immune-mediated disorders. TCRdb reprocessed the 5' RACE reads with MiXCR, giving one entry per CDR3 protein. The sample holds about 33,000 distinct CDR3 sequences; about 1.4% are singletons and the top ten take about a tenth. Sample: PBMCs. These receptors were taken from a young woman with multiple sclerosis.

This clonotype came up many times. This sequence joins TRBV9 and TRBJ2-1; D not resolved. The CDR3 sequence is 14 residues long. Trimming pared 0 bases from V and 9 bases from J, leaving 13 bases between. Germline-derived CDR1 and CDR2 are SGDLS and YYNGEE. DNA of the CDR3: TGTGCCAGCAGCGTAGGACACCCTCTCGGTGAGCAGTTCTTC. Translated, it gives CASSVGHPLGEQFF.

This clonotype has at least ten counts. The CDR3 DNA is TGTGCCAGCAGTTCTAATAACGGAAATAAAGAAGCTTTCTTT. Its protein is CASSSNNGNKEAFF. This chain links TRBV12-3 or TRBV12-4 with TRBJ1-1; D is unclear. The CDR3 runs 14 residues. V lost 4 bases and J lost 8, with 17 bases in between.

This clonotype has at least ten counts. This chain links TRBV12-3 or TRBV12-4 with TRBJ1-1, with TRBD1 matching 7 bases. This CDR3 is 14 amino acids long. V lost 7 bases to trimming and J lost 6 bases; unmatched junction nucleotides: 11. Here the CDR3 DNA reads TGTGCCAGCATCACAACAGGGGTCGGTGCTGAAGCTTTCTTT. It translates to CASITTGVGAEAFF.

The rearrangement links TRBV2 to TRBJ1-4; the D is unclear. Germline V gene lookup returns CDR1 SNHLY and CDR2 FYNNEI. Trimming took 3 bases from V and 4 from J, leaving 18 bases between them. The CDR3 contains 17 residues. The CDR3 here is CASSDPGLRASNEKLFF. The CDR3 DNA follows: TGTGCCAGCAGTGACCCTGGGCTACGGGCTAGTAATGAAAAACTGTTTTTT.

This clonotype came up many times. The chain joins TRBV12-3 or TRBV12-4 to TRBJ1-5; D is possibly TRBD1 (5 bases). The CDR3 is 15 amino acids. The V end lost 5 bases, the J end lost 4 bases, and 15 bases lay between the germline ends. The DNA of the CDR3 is TGTGCCAGCAGTAAGCCCGGGACGAAAAATCAGCCCCAGCATTTT. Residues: CASSKPGTKNQPQHF.

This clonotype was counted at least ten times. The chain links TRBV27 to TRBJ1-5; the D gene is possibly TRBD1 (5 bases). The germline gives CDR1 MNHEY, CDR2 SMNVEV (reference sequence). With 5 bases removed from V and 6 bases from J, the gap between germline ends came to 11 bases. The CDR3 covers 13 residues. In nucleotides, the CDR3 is TGTGCCAGCAGTGGGAGGGGACGTCAGCCCCAGCATTTT. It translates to CASSGRGRQPQHF.

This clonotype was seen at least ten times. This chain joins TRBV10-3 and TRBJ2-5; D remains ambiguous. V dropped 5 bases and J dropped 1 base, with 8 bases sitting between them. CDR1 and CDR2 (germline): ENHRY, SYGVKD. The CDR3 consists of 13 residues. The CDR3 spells CAISTEVQETQYF. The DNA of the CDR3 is TGTGCCATCAGTACAGAGGTCCAAGAGACCCAGTACTTC.

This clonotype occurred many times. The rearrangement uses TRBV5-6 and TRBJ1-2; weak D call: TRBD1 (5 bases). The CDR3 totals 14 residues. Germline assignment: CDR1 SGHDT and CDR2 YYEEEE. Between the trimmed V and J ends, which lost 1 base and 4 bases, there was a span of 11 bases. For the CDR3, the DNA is TGTGCCAGCAGCTTGTACGGGGGGATCTATGGCTACACCTTC. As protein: CASSLYGGIYGYTF.

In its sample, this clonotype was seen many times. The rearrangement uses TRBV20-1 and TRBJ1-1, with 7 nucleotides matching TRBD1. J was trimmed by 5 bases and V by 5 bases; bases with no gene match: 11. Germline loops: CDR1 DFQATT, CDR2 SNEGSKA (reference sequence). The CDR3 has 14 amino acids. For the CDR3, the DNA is TGCAGTGCTCGTAACTACAGGGGAGATACTGAAGCTTTCTTT. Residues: CSARNYRGDTEAFF.

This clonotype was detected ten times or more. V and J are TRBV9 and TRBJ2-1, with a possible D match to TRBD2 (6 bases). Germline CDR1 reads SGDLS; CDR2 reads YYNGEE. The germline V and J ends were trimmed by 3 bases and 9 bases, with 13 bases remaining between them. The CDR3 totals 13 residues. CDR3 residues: CASSAPLSGEQFF. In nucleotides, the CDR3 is TGTGCCAGCAGCGCCCCCCTTAGCGGTGAGCAGTTCTTC.

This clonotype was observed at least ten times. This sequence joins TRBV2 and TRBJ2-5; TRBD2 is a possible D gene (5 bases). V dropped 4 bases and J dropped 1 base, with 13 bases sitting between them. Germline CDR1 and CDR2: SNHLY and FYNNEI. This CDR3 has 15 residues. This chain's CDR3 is CASSAERTVQETQYF. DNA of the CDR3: TGTGCCAGCAGTGCGGAGCGGACCGTCCAAGAGACCCAGTACTTC.

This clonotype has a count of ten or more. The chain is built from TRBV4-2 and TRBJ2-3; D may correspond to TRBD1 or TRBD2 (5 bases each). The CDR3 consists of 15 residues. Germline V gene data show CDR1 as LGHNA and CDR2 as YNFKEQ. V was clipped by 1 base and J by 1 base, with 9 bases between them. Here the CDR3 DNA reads TGTGCCAGCAGCCAAGGGGGGTCGGGCACAGATACGCAGTATTTT. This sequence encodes CASSQGGSGTDTQYF.

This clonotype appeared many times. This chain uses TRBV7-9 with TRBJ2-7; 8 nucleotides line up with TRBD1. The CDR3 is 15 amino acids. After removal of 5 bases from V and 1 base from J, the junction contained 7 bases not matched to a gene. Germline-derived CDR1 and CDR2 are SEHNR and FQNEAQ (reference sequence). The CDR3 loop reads CASSRDRLGSYEQYF. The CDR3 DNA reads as TGTGCCAGCAGCCGGGACAGGCTGGGGTCCTACGAGCAGTACTTC.

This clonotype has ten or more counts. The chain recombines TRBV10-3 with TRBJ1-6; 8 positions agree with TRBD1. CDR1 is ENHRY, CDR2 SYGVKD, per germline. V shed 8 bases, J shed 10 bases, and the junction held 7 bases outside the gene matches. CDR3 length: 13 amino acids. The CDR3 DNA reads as TGTGCCATCGGAGACAGGGGTCAATCACCCCTCCACTTT. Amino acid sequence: CAIGDRGQSPLHF.

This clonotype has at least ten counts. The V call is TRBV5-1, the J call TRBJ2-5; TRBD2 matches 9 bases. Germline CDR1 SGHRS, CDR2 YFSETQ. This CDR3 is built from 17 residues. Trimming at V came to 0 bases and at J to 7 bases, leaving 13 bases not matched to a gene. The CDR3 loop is CASSLDGRAGGRVTQYF. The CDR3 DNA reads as TGCGCCAGCAGCTTGGATGGTCGAGCGGGGGGCCGGGTGACCCAGTACTTC.

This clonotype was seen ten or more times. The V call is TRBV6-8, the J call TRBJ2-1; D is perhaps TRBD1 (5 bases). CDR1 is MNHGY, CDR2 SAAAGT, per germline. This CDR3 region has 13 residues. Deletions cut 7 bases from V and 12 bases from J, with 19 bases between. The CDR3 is CASTAENRYPQFF. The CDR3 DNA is TGTGCCAGCACCGCCGAGAACAGGTATCCGCAGTTCTTC.

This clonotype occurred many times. The CDR3, as DNA: TGTGCCAGCAGTTTGGCCACCAACTCTGGAAACACCATATATTTT. Translation: CASSLATNSGNTIYF. This rearrangement joins TRBV12-3 or TRBV12-4 to TRBJ1-3, with D hard to call. This CDR3 has 15 amino acids. V was clipped by 3 bases and J by 0 bases, with 9 bases between them.

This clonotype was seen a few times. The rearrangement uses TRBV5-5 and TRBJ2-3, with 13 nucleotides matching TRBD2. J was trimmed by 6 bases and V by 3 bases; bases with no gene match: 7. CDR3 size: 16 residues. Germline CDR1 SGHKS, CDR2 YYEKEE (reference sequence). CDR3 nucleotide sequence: TGTGCCAGCAGCTCGACTAGCGGGGGGACATTGGATACGCAGTATTTT. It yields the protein CASSSTSGGTLDTQYF.

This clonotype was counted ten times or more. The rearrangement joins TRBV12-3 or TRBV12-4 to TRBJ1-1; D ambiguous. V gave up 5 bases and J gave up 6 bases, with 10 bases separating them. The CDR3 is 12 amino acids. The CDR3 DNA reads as TGTGCCAGCAGTCTGAACGGAGCTGAAGCTTTCTTT. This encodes CASSLNGAEAFF.

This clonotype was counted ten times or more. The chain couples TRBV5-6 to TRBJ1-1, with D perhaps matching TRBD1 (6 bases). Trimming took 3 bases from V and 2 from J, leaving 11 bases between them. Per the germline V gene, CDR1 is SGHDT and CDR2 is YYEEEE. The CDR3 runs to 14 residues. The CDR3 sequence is CASSSPGENTEAFF. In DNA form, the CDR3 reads TGTGCCAGCAGCTCACCAGGGGAAAACACTGAAGCTTTCTTT. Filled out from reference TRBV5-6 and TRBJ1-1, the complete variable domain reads DAGVTQSPTHLIKTRGQQVTLRCSPKSGHDTVSWYQQALGQGPQFIFQYYEEEERQRGNFPDRFSGHQFPNYSSELNVNALLLGDSALYLCASSSPGENTEAFFGQGTRLTVV.

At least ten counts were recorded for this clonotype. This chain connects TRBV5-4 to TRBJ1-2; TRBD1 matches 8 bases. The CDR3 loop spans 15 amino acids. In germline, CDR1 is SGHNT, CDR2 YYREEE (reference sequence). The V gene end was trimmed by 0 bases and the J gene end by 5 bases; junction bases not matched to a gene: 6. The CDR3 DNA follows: TGTGCCAGCAGCTTGGGGGCAGGGGGCCAATATGGCTACACCTTC. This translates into CASSLGAGGQYGYTF. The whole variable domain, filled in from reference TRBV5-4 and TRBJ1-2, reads ETGVTQSPTHLIKTRGQQVTLRCSSQSGHNTVSWYQQALGQGPQFIFQYYREEENGRGNFPPRFSGLQFPNYSSELNVNALELDDSALYLCASSLGAGGQYGYTFGSGTRLTVV.

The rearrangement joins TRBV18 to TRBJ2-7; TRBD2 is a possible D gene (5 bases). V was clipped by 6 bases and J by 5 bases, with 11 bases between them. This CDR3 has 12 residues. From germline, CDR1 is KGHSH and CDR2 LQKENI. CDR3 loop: CASSLKADEQYF. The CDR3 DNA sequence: TGTGCCAGCTCGCTTAAAGCGGACGAGCAGTACTTC.

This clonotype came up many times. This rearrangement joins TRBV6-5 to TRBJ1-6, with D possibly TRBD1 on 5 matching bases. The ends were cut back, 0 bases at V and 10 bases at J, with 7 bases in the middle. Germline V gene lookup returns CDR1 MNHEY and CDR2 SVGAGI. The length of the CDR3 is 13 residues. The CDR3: CASSYSGTSPLHF. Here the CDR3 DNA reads TGTGCCAGCAGTTACTCGGGGACCTCACCCCTCCACTTT.

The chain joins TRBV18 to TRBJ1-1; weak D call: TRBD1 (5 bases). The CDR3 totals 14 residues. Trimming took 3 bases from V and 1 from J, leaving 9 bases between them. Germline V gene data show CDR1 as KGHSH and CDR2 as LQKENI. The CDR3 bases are TGTGCCAGCTCACCCGGGGGTGGGAACACTGAAGCTTTCTTT. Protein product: CASSPGGGNTEAFF.

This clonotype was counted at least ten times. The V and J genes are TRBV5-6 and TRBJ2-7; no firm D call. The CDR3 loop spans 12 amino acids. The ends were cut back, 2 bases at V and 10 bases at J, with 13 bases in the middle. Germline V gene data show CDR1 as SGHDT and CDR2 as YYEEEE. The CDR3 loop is CASSLGPDRQYF. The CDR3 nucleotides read TGTGCCAGCAGCTTAGGACCCGATCGACAGTACTTC.

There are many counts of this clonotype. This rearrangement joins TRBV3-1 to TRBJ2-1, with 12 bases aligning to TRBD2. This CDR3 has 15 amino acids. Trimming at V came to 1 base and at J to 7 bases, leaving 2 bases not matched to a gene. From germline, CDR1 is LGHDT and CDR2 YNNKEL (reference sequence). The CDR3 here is CASSQVLAGGNEQFF. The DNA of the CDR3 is TGTGCCAGCAGCCAAGTGCTAGCGGGGGGGAATGAGCAGTTCTTC.

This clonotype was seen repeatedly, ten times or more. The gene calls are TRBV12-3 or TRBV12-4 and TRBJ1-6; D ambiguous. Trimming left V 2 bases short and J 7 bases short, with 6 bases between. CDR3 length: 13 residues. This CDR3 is CASSLLLNSPLHF. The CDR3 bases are TGTGCCAGCAGTTTACTGTTGAATTCACCCCTCCACTTT.